This T cell receptor (beta chain) was sequenced for a study of molecular identifiers for immune sequencing clone quantification. Background on the study: The replicates split RNA from around 20,000 or 100,000 naive CD8 cells five ways and sequenced four. Broader study findings: Sharing of a barcode by identical TCR molecules could cause highly expanded clone sizes to be underestimated.

Sorting recovered naive CD8 T cells on a CD8+CD4-CCR7+CD45RA+ profile. TCRdb re-derived calls from the PCR reads in MiXCR, one entry per CDR3 protein. The profile shows 490,000 or so distinct CDR3 sequences, over 20% of them singletons. A remark on this clonotype: Its antigen is as yet unknown.

Germline V gives CDR1 LGHNA, CDR2 YSLEER. The V gene end was trimmed by 4 bases and the J gene end by 3 bases; junction bases not matched to a gene: 4. The CDR3 has 16 amino acids. The V and J genes are TRBV4-3 and TRBJ2-2; TRBD1 matches at 11 bases. Material for sequencing was naive CD8+ T cells from blood, with Jurkat cell RNA spiked in. Subset given: FACS-sorted CD8+CD4-CCR7+CD45RA+ naive T cells. The receptor was derived from a human donor in good health. Some libraries in this study had Jurkat cell RNA spiked in. CDR3 bases: TGCGCCAGCAGCCTTGGGACAGGGGGATACACCGGGGAGCTGTTTTTT. It is translated as CASSLGTGGYTGELFF.